These 12 T cell receptor beta chains share one sample of origin, sequenced in a study of blood T cell repertoires in COVID-19. Clones were read by immunoSEQ multiplex PCR, and TCRdb kept only the in-frame ones, dropping some. The sample comprises approximately 88,000 clones, 78% of which are singletons, and about 5.7% rests with the top ten. The sequencing sample was made of peripheral blood. The receptor source for this set is a man between 65 and 85 years old with COVID-19, enrolled during active disease.

With regard to this clone: Other DNA variants within this sample encode the same CDR3. CDR3 sequence reads: CASSLGNTIYF. CDR3 DNA sequence: TGTGCCAGCAGTCTTGGAAACACCATATATTTT. The rearrangement links TRBV12-3 or TRBV12-4 to TRBJ1-3, with D unclear. With 5 bases removed from V and 3 bases from J, the gap between germline ends came to 2 bases. The CDR3 length is 11 residues.

The chain employs TRBV5-1 and TRBJ2-1; D is possibly TRBD1 (6 bases). Germline V gene sequence: CDR1 SGHRS, CDR2 YFSETQ. V lost 2 bases to trimming and J lost 4 bases, with 16 bases between them. This CDR3 comprises 16 residues. The CDR3 here is CASSFMPGQSYNEQFF. CDR3 bases: TGCGCCAGCAGCTTCATGCCGGGACAATCTTACAATGAGCAGTTCTTC. The full variable domain, its missing parts supplied by reference TRBV5-1 and TRBJ2-1, is KAGVTQTPRYLIKTRGQQVTLSCSPISGHRSVSWYQQTPGQGLQFLFEYFSETQRNKGNFPGRFSGRQFSNSRSEMNVSTLELGDSALYLCASSFMPGQSYNEQFFGPGTRLTVL.

This chain connects TRBV29-1 to TRBJ2-2, with 7 bases aligning to TRBD1. Trimming took 5 bases from V and 7 from J; bases not matched to a gene: 1. Germline CDR1 SQVTM, CDR2 ANQGSEA. This CDR3 has 11 residues. The CDR3 is CSVRTGGELFF. The CDR3 region has the DNA TGCAGCGTTCGGACAGGCGGGGAGCTGTTTTTT.

The gene calls are TRBV5-4 and TRBJ1-1; D unclear. The germline gives CDR1 SGHNT, CDR2 YYREEE (reference sequence). This CDR3 has 12 residues. Deletions cut 5 bases from V and 5 bases from J, with 10 bases between. Written as DNA, the CDR3 is TGTGCCAGCAGTTCTCTGAGGACTGAAGCTTTCTTT. Amino acid sequence: CASSSLRTEAFF.

This chain uses TRBV10-3 with TRBJ2-7; TRBD1 matches at 10 bases. The CDR3 covers 15 residues. Germline trimming cut 3 bases from V and 2 bases from J; bases unmatched to any gene: 4. From germline, CDR1 is ENHRY and CDR2 SYGVKD. Here the CDR3 DNA reads TGTGCCATCAGTGACGCCGGGACAGGGGCCTACGAGCAGTACTTC. The encoded protein is CAISDAGTGAYEQYF.

In this sample, this clone turned up a few times. The rearrangement joins TRBV4-2 to TRBJ2-7; D remains unclear. In germline, CDR1 is LGHNA, CDR2 YNFKEQ. The germline V and J ends were trimmed by 0 bases and 3 bases, with 12 bases remaining between them. The CDR3 extends over 15 amino acids. In nucleotides, the CDR3 is TGTGCCAGCAGCCAAGATATGGCTTCAAACTACGAGCAGTACTTC. This sequence encodes CASSQDMASNYEQYF.

The CDR3 bases are TGTGCCAGCAGTCCCTACGTTCTCCACGAGCAGTACTTC. Translated, it gives CASSPYVLHEQYF. The chain recombines TRBV6-2 or TRBV6-3 with TRBJ2-7; D is uncertain. This CDR3 comprises 13 residues. V lost 5 bases and J 5 bases, leaving 13 bases between the germline ends. Germline CDR1 reads MNHEY; CDR2 reads SVGEGT.

The rearrangement uses TRBV6-6 and TRBJ1-5; 9 bases are a match to TRBD1. This CDR3 is 16 amino acids long. CDR1 is MNHNY and CDR2 is SVGAGI in the germline V gene (reference sequence). J was trimmed by 2 bases and V by 7 bases; bases with no gene match: 9. The CDR3 nucleotides are TGTGCCAGCACTAAACGGACAGGGGTGGGCAATCAGCCCCAGCATTTT. Its protein is CASTKRTGVGNQPQHF.

The chain combines TRBV29-1 with TRBJ2-7; 9 bases are a match to TRBD1. The CDR3 covers 12 residues. CDR1 and CDR2 from the germline V gene are SQVTM and ANQGSEA. DNA for the CDR3: TGCAGTGCCAGAGGACAGGGGAACGAGCAGTACTTC. Its protein product is CSARGQGNEQYF.

The rearrangement links TRBV6-2 or TRBV6-3 to TRBJ2-7, with D maybe TRBD1 (5 bases). The V and J ends lost 0 bases and 2 bases respectively, with 11 bases between them. Germline V gene data show CDR1 as MNHEY and CDR2 as SVGEGT. The CDR3 spans 15 residues. The CDR3 protein is CASSYSLPGTYEQYF. The CDR3 DNA reads as TGTGCCAGCAGTTACTCACTCCCAGGGACCTACGAGCAGTACTTC.

The gene calls are TRBV9 and TRBJ2-7, with 7 bases identical to TRBD1. J lost 0 bases, V lost 0 bases, and 3 bases had no gene match. CDR1 and CDR2 from the germline V gene are SGDLS and YYNGEE. The CDR3 runs 15 residues. The CDR3 DNA reads as TGTGCCAGCAGCGTAGGGGGACAGAGCTCCTACGAGCAGTACTTC. Protein product: CASSVGGQSSYEQYF.

The chain uses TRBV20-1 and TRBJ2-7, with TRBD1 as a possible D gene (5 bases). CDR3 length equals 15 residues. Germline V gene lookup returns CDR1 DFQATT and CDR2 SNEGSKA (reference sequence). The V gene lost 3 bases and the J gene lost 0 bases, with 15 bases spanning the gap. For the CDR3, the DNA is TGCAGTGCTAGTCTTCCGACAGCGAGCTCCTACGAGCAGTACTTC. Translation: CSASLPTASSYEQYF.